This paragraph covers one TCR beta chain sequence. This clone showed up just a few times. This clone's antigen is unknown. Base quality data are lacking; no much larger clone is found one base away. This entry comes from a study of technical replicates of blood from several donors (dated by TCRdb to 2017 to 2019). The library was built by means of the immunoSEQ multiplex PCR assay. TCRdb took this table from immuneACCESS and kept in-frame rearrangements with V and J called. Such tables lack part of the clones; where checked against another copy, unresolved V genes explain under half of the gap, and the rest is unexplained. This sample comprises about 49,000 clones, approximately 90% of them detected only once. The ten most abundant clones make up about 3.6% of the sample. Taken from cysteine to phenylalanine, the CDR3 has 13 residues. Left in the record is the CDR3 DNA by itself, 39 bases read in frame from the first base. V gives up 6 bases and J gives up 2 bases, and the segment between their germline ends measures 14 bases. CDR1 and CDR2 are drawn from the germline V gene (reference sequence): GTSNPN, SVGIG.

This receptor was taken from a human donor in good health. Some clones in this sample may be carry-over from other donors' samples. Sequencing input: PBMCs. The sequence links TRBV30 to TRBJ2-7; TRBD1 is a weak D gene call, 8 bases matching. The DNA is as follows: TGTGCCTGTAACAGGGGGGGTACCTACGAGCAGTACTTC. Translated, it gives CACNRGGTYEQYF. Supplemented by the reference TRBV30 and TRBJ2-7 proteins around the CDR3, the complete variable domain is SQTIHQWPATLVQPVGSPLSLECTVEGTSNPNLYWYRQAAGRGLQLLFYSVGIGQISSEVPQNLSASRPQDRQFILSSKKLLLSDSGFYLCACNRGGTYEQYFGPGTRLTVT.